This record looks at one TCR beta chain sequence and its context. What it binds is unknown. Profiled with immunoSEQ multiplex PCR; TCRdb holds only in-frame clones, not every one. The sample gives approximately 85,000 clones, 65% to 90% of which show up once; 5% to 7.5% is in the top ten. These data belong to a study of T cell responses to AZD1222 COVID-19 vaccine. Looking at the study overall: Investigators merged groups given second doses at roughly 4 or roughly 12 weeks. Study results and caveats: Baseline seropositivity occurred in only a handful of AZD1222 recipients.

The CDR3 sequence is 15 residues long. V lost 6 bases, J lost 0 bases, and 4 bases stayed unmatched. CDR1 is KGHDR, CDR2 SFDVKD, per germline. The rearrangement links TRBV24-1 to TRBJ2-3; TRBD2 matches 8 bases. This TCR was sampled from an adult in good health. The input for sequencing was peripheral blood, taken on day 0 of AZD1222 vaccination. This CDR3 is CATSSWTSSTDTQYF. For the CDR3, the DNA is TGTGCCACCAGTTCGTGGACTAGCAGCACAGATACGCAGTATTTT.